This T cell receptor beta chain derives from a study of T cells in Graves' hyperthyroidism and ophthalmopathy. General study findings and limits: Most thyroid clonotypes expanded above 0.001 appeared in blood too.

The V and J ends lost 4 bases and 5 bases, in that order; junction bases with no gene match: 9. This CDR3 has 15 residues. RNA transcripts provided the source from which TCR beta CDR3 regions were amplified. The primer set for the first-round RT-PCR of the TCR CDR3 was HTBI. TCRdb recomputed calls from the multiplex PCR reads with MiXCR, one row per CDR3 protein. The data hold over 700,000 distinct CDR3 sequences, with 38% observed a single time. Notes on this clonotype: Its antigen is as yet unknown.

Patients counted as stable if ophthalmopathy did not develop within 18 months. Exclusion of patients followed from uncontrolled infection, other autoimmune disease, pregnancy or lactation. Diagnoses rested on clinical symptoms, serum thyroxine and TRAb, thyroid ultrasound and orbital computed tomography. This receptor was obtained from a man between 18 and 29 years old with Graves' hyperthyroidism. The V call is TRBV12-3 or TRBV12-4, the J call TRBJ2-7; 9 bases are shared with TRBD2. The sample comprised blood. The CDR3 loop reads CASSSAGTSFHEQYF. The CDR3 DNA reads as TGTGCCAGCAGTTCCGCCGGGACTAGCTTCCACGAGCAGTACTTC.